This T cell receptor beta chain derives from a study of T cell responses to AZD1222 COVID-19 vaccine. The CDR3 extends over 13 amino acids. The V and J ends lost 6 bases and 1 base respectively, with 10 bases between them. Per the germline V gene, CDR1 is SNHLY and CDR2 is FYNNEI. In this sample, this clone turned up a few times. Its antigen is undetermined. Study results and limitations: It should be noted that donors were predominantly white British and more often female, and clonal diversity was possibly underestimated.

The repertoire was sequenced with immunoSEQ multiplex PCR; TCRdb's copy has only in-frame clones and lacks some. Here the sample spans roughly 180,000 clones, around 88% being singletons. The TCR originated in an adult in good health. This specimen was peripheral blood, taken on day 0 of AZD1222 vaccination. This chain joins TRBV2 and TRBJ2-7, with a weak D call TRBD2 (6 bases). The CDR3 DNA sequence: TGTGCCAGCAGGCGGGACGCTTCCTACGAGCAGTACTTC. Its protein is CASRRDASYEQYF.